The rows below give T cell receptor beta chains drawn from one sample of a study of shared clonotypes between healthy human individuals. The assay was immunoSEQ multiplex PCR, and TCRdb's table has in-frame clones only and misses some. The sample contains about 960,000 clones, around three quarters of which appear only once. The specimen sequenced was memory CD4+ T cells sorted from blood. These receptors all come from a man between 18 and 35 years old in good health. Each CDR3 is given with its conserved first and last residue. The D gene is left open where the match is weak. Size tells how often a clone was seen (once, few, many) or the class of an expanded clone, and some rows leave it out.

len | j_gene | abundance | v_gene | d_gene | CDR3aa | CDR3nt
15 | TRBJ1-1 | many | TRBV11-2 | NA | CASSLQPGTLTPAFF | TGTGCCAGCAGCCTTCAGCCGGGAACTCTTACCCCGGCTTTCTTT
14 | TRBJ2-5 | NA | TRBV29-1 | NA | CSVEGLRGWETQYF | TGCAGCGTTGAGGGACTCAGGGGTTGGGAGACCCAGTACTTC
13 | TRBJ2-3 | NA | TRBV10-3 | NA | CAISESLADTQYF | TGTGCCATCAGTGAGTCCCTAGCAGATACGCAGTATTTT
18 | TRBJ1-4 | NA | TRBV6-1 | NA | CASSDGQYYRATNEKLFF | TGTGCCAGCAGTGATGGACAGTACTACCGAGCAACTAATGAAAAACTGTTTTTT
15 | TRBJ1-3 | NA | TRBV5-1 | NA | CASSLRQGGVNTIYF | TGCGCCAGCAGCTTGAGGCAGGGAGGTGTAAACACCATATATTTT
18 | TRBJ2-3 | once | TRBV5-4 | TRBD2 | CASSFNKGGRGSTDTQYF | TGTGCCAGCAGCTTTAATAAGGGCGGGAGGGGGAGTACAGATACGCAGTATTTT
13 | TRBJ2-2 | few | TRBV4-3 | NA | CASSQDYGEVLFF | TGCGCCAGCAGCCAAGATTACGGAGAGGTGCTGTTTTTT
14 | TRBJ2-3 | NA | TRBV5-8 | NA | CASSSRGSKDTQYF | TGTGCCAGCAGCTCGAGGGGTTCGAAAGATACGCAGTATTTT
13 | TRBJ1-2 | NA | TRBV19 | TRBD1 | CASGPGQTYGYTF | TGTGCCAGTGGGCCGGGACAGACCTATGGCTACACCTTC
13 | TRBJ2-2 | NA | TRBV6-5 | TRBD2 | CASSRGGTGELFF | TGTGCCAGCAGTCGGGGGGGGACCGGGGAGCTGTTTTTT
14 | TRBJ2-7 | NA | TRBV28 | TRBD1 | CASSPTGVSYEQYF | TGTGCCAGCAGTCCCACAGGGGTTAGCTACGAGCAGTACTTC
12 | TRBJ2-7 | NA | TRBV5-6 | NA | CASSLWAREQYF | TGTGCCAGCAGCTTGTGGGCGCGCGAGCAGTACTTC
16 | TRBJ2-5 | NA | TRBV5-1 | TRBD2 | CASSWGSGTPQETQYF | TGCGCCAGCAGCTGGGGCAGCGGGACTCCCCAAGAGACCCAGTACTTC
13 | TRBJ1-2 | NA | TRBV30 | NA | CAWSEGPPGGYTF | TGTGCCTGGAGTGAAGGACCTCCGGGGGGCTACACCTTC
14 | TRBJ1-1 | NA | TRBV7-9 | NA | CASSQDGLNTEAFF | TGTGCCAGCAGCCAGGACGGTTTGAACACTGAAGCTTTCTTT
10 | TRBJ2-5 | NA | TRBV25-1 | NA | CASGGKTQYF | TGTGCCAGCGGGGGGAAGACCCAGTACTTC
17 | TRBJ1-3 | NA | TRBV7-9 | NA | CASSLAQPGRSGNTIYF | TGTGCCAGCAGCTTAGCCCAACCGGGCCGCTCTGGAAACACCATATATTTT
19 | TRBJ1-3 | few | TRBV28 | NA | CASSSPLMHHYYSGNTIYF | TGTGCCAGCAGCTCTCCTCTTATGCACCACTACTACTCTGGAAACACCATATATTTT
14 | TRBJ2-5 | once | TRBV7-2 | TRBD1 | CASSHGTGEETQYF | TGTGCCAGCAGCCACGGGACAGGGGAAGAGACCCAGTACTTC
15 | TRBJ1-5 | NA | TRBV4-3 | NA | CASSQVKGVAQPQHF | TGCGCCAGCAGCCAAGTCAAGGGGGTCGCTCAGCCCCAGCATTTT
16 | TRBJ1-6 | NA | TRBV18 | TRBD1 | CASSPQGAGYNSPLHF | TGTGCCAGCTCCCCACAGGGGGCGGGGTATAATTCACCCCTCCACTTT
16 | TRBJ1-6 | NA | TRBV5-6 | NA | CASRGDRSSYNSPLHF | TGTGCCAGCAGGGGGGACCGGAGCTCCTATAATTCACCCCTCCACTTT